A selection of T cell receptor beta chains follows, all from one sample in a study of shared clonotypes between healthy human individuals. The protocol was immunoSEQ multiplex PCR, while the TCRdb copy is restricted to in-frame clones and leaves out a portion. The profile covers 950,000 to 1,300,000 clones, with around 74% appearing a single time and 1.4% to 1.5% taken by the ten largest. The specimen was memory CD4+ T cells sorted from blood. These receptors originate from a young man in good health. Each CDR3 is given with its conserved first and last residue. Fields, in order: V gene, clone size, CDR3 length, CDR3 protein. Where a row states a size, it is once, few, many or the class of an expanded clone; other rows omit it.

V gene: TRBV6-5; clone size: .; CDR3 length: 15; CDR3 protein: CASSYFSGGPYEQYF
V gene: TRBV4-1; clone size: .; CDR3 length: 15; CDR3 protein: CASSQDPSGGKTQYF
V gene: TRBV5-8; clone size: .; CDR3 length: 14; CDR3 protein: CASSLGTSEETQYF
V gene: TRBV6-1; clone size: .; CDR3 length: 14; CDR3 protein: CASSEAGQGVGAFF
V gene: TRBV4-1; clone size: .; CDR3 length: 16; CDR3 protein: CASSLTLAARTDTQYF
V gene: TRBV2; clone size: few; CDR3 length: 11; CDR3 protein: CASSYSHEQYF
V gene: TRBV11-3; clone size: .; CDR3 length: 14; CDR3 protein: CASSFGGTGYEQYF
V gene: TRBV5-4; clone size: .; CDR3 length: 15; CDR3 protein: CASSSQGQGTGELFF
V gene: TRBV30; clone size: .; CDR3 length: 12; CDR3 protein: CAWSNQGNEAFF
V gene: TRBV7-6; clone size: .; CDR3 length: 14; CDR3 protein: CASSRQANTGELFF
V gene: TRBV5-1; clone size: .; CDR3 length: 12; CDR3 protein: CASSLQGLEQYF
V gene: TRBV18; clone size: .; CDR3 length: 13; CDR3 protein: CASSRGLTLEQYF
V gene: TRBV6-5; clone size: .; CDR3 length: 14; CDR3 protein: CASSRDRPNTEAFF
V gene: TRBV5-1; clone size: once; CDR3 length: 15; CDR3 protein: CASSSLGGGDNEQFF
V gene: TRBV10-3; clone size: .; CDR3 length: 14; CDR3 protein: CATKNTGTGVGYTF
V gene: TRBV6-5; clone size: .; CDR3 length: 13; CDR3 protein: CASSYSMGGQGNF
V gene: TRBV19; clone size: .; CDR3 length: 16; CDR3 protein: CASSQTQGASQETQYF
V gene: TRBV10-1; clone size: few; CDR3 length: 14; CDR3 protein: CASSASGSYNEQFF
V gene: TRBV6-5; clone size: .; CDR3 length: 14; CDR3 protein: CASSYGGRADEQYF
V gene: TRBV7-8; clone size: .; CDR3 length: 16; CDR3 protein: CASSSPGGGMYGEQFF
V gene: TRBV10-3; clone size: .; CDR3 length: 12; CDR3 protein: CAIGGWGNEQYF
V gene: TRBV15; clone size: few; CDR3 length: 13; CDR3 protein: CATSRDRGNTIYF
V gene: TRBV4-3; clone size: .; CDR3 length: 14; CDR3 protein: CASSQGAGGYGYTF
V gene: TRBV19; clone size: .; CDR3 length: 12; CDR3 protein: CASSMAWNTQYF
V gene: TRBV2; clone size: .; CDR3 length: 13; CDR3 protein: CASSPGRGPEAFF
V gene: TRBV14; clone size: .; CDR3 length: 16; CDR3 protein: CASSGLSTTNSYEQYF
V gene: TRBV5-1; clone size: .; CDR3 length: 14; CDR3 protein: CASSLGPVGGELFF